Listed below are T cell receptor beta chains from one sample, sequenced in a study of T cells in Graves' hyperthyroidism and ophthalmopathy. From the multiplex PCR reads, TCRdb called clonotypes with MiXCR, one entry per CDR3 protein. This sample has under 350,000 distinct CDR3 sequences, with over 15% found just once. Sequenced input: blood. Every receptor here comes from an older woman with Graves' ophthalmopathy. The CDR3 runs from the conserved cysteine through the conserved F or W. D genes are given only for firm matches. The listing skips clone size in some rows; elsewhere it reads once, few, many or a size class.

j_call v_call d_call clone_size cdr3_nt cdr3_aa
TRBJ1-1 TRBV20-1 NA many TGCAGTGCTAGAGATCCTCGGGGGTTCACTGAAGCTTTCTTT CSARDPRGFTEAFF
TRBJ2-3 TRBV5-6 NA NA TGTGCCAGCAGCTTTACGGGCCAGCAGTATTTT CASSFTGQQYF
TRBJ2-5 TRBV24-1 NA many TGTGCCACCAGTGATGCTCGGACCGCACCAGGGGAGACCCAGTACTTC CATSDARTAPGETQYF
TRBJ2-5 TRBV30 NA NA TGTGCCTGGAGTTCCCGGGACCACGAGACCCAGTACTTC CAWSSRDHETQYF
TRBJ2-1 TRBV4-2 NA NA TGTGCCAGCAGCCAAGAGTACACGCTTGACAATGAGCAGTTCTTC CASSQEYTLDNEQFF
TRBJ2-1 TRBV4-3 NA NA TGCGCCAGCAGCCAAGATCGGGCGGGGATTACCTACAATGAGCAGTTCTTC CASSQDRAGITYNEQFF
TRBJ2-7 TRBV2 TRBD2 many TGTGCCAGCAGTTCCCTCCTAGCGGGATACGGCGAGCAGTACTTC CASSSLLAGYGEQYF
TRBJ1-6 TRBV27 NA NA TGTGCCAGCAGTTTAACGGGACGGATAATCTATAATTCACCCCTCCACTTT CASSLTGRIIYNSPLHF
TRBJ1-1 TRBV20-1 NA few TGCAGTGCTAGTTTCCGGTTCGCGGGGAGAACTGAAGCTTTCTTT CSASFRFAGRTEAFF
TRBJ2-1 TRBV20-1 TRBD2 NA TGCAGTGCTAGTCAGACTAGCGGGAGTTTCGGGCAGTTCTTC CSASQTSGSFGQFF
TRBJ2-7 TRBV6-1 NA many TGTGCCAGCAGGGTACCCGGCAGCTACGAGCAGTACTTC CASRVPGSYEQYF
TRBJ2-1 TRBV7-2 TRBD2 many TGTGCCAGCAGCTTTAGGACTAGCGGGAGGCTCCTTTCCTACAATGAGCAGTTCTTC CASSFRTSGRLLSYNEQFF
TRBJ2-1 TRBV18 NA NA TGTGCCCGCTCATCCGACAGTCACAATGAGCAGTTCTTC CARSSDSHNEQFF
TRBJ2-7 TRBV11-2 NA many TGTGCCAGCAGCGCCGACCTTTCCTACGAGCAGTACTTC CASSADLSYEQYF
TRBJ1-5 TRBV19 NA few TGTGCCAGTAGTATGGCCGGACAACTCAATCAGCCCCAGCATTTT CASSMAGQLNQPQHF
TRBJ2-5 TRBV24-1 NA many TGTGCCACCAGTGATGGCGGGGTTGAGACCCAGTACTTC CATSDGGVETQYF
TRBJ2-7 TRBV6-2/TRBV6-3 NA NA TGTGCCAGCAGTAAGATCCAAATCTACGAGCAGTACTTC CASSKIQIYEQYF
TRBJ1-1 TRBV19 TRBD1 few TGTGCCAGCTATACCGGGACAGGGGGTATAATGAACACTGAAGCTTTCTTT CASYTGTGGIMNTEAFF
TRBJ2-5 TRBV12-5 TRBD1 many TGTGCTAGTGGTTTGGGACAGGGAGTAAGTGAGACCCAGTACTTC CASGLGQGVSETQYF
TRBJ2-1 TRBV9 NA NA TGTGCCAGCAGCGTAGTGTCCGAATACAATGAGCAGTTCTTC CASSVVSEYNEQFF